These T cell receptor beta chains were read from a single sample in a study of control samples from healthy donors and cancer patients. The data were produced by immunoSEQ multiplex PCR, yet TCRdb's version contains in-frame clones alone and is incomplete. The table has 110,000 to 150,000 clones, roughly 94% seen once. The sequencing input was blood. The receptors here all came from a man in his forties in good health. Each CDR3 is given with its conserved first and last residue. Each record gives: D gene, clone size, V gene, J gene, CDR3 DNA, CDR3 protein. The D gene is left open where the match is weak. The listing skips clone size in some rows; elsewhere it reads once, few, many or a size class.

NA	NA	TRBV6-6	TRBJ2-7	TGTGCCAGCAGTTCCGACGGAACCTACGAGCAGTACTTC	CASSSDGTYEQYF
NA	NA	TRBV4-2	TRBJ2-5	TGTGCCAGCAGCCAAGGGGCCCTAGCGGAGACCCAGTACTTC	CASSQGALAETQYF
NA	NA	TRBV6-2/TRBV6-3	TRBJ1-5	TGTGCCAGCAGTTACAGAGCAGGCGATACTAGCAATCAGCCCCAGCATTTT	CASSYRAGDTSNQPQHF
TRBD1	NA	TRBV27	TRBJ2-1	TGTGCCAGCAGTGACAGGGGTTATGAGCAGTTCTTC	CASSDRGYEQFF
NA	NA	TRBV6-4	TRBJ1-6	TGTGCCAGCAGTGATAGGGCGGGGAATTCACCCCTCCACTTT	CASSDRAGNSPLHF
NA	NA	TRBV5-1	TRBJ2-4	TGCGCCAGCAGCTTGGTTTCGACGGGAGCCAAAAACATTCAGTACTTC	CASSLVSTGAKNIQYF
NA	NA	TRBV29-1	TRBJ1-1	TGCAGCGTTGTAATGGCTGAAGCTTTCTTT	CSVVMAEAFF
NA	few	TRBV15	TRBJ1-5	TGTGCCACCAGCAGAGATCAAGGGAGCGGCAATCAGCCCCAGCATTTT	CATSRDQGSGNQPQHF
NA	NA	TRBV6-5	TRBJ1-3	TGTGCCAGCAGTTACTCGGCGGGGCTCTCTGGAAACACCATATATTTT	CASSYSAGLSGNTIYF
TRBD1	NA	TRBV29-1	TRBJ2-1	TGCAGCGCCCGGGACAGCTCCTACAATGAGCAGTTCTTC	CSARDSSYNEQFF
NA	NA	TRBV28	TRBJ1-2	TGTGCCAGCAGTTTGGCTCTGGGTTGGACAAACGCTTACACCTTC	CASSLALGWTNAYTF
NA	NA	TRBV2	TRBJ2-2	TGTGCCAGCAGGCGGGACGGATTTGGACCCGGGGAGCTGTTTTTT	CASRRDGFGPGELFF
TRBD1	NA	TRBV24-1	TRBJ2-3	TGTGCCACCAGTGACCCGGGACAGGGGGCCGGGGCAGATACGCAGTATTTT	CATSDPGQGAGADTQYF
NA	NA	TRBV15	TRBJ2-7	TGTGCCACCGGACTTGACCCGAGCTCCTACGAGCAGTACTTC	CATGLDPSSYEQYF
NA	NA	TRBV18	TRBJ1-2	TGTGCCAGCTCACCGGTCAGGGTGGCCTATGGCTACACCTTC	CASSPVRVAYGYTF
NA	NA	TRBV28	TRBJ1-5	TGTGCCAGCAGTTTAAGGGACAATCAGCCCCAGCATTTT	CASSLRDNQPQHF
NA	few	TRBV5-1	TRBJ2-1	TGCGCCAGCAGCCCCCCGGGGACTTTTTCTTACAATGAGCAGTTCTTC	CASSPPGTFSYNEQFF
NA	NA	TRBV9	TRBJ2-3	TGTGCCAGCAGCGTTTATCTGGGAGATACGCAGTATTTT	CASSVYLGDTQYF
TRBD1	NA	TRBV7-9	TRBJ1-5	TGTGCCAGCAGCTTGGGGACAGGGGACGATCAGCCCCAGCATTTT	CASSLGTGDDQPQHF
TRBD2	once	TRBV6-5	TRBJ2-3	TGTGCCAGCAGGCTTAGCGGGATGGGCACAGATACGCAGTATTTT	CASRLSGMGTDTQYF
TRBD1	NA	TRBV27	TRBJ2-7	TGTGCCAGCAGTAAAGGGACAGGGAACGGTCCCTACGAGCAGTACTTC	CASSKGTGNGPYEQYF
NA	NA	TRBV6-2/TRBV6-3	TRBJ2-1	TGTGCCAGCAGTTACCTTCTTGGGCAAAACAGTGGGCAGTTCTTC	CASSYLLGQNSGQFF
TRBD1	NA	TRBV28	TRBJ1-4	TGTGCCAGCAGTTTATCGACAGGGCCTAATGAAAAACTGTTTTTT	CASSLSTGPNEKLFF
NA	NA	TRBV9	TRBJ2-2	TGTGCCAGCAGCATCGGTCCGACCGGGGAGCTGTTTTTT	CASSIGPTGELFF
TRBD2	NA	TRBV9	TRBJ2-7	TGTGCCAGCAGCCGGACTAGCGGGAGCCCTTACGAGCAGTACTTC	CASSRTSGSPYEQYF
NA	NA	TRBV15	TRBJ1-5	TGTGCCACCAGCAGAGTGCGGGAGCAGCCCCAGCATTTT	CATSRVREQPQHF
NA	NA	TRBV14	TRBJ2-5	TGTGCCAGCAGCAAAGGGAACAGGCGGGCCGAGACCCAGTACTTC	CASSKGNRRAETQYF